The 18 T cell receptor beta chains below were found in one sample sequenced in a study of cytomegalovirus exposure and HLA in healthy donors (dated by TCRdb to about 2017). Library preparation used the immunoSEQ multiplex PCR assay. The multiplex PCR relied on a mix of 60 forward primers for TCR Vbeta segments and 13 reverse primers for TCR Jbeta segments. In TCRdb, the immuneACCESS table is reduced to in-frame sequences with V and J assigned. These tables do not hold every clone; where another copy was compared, an unresolved V gene accounts for under half, and the others remain unexplained. This sample comprises roughly 170,000 clones, 84% of them detected only once. The top ten hold more than 0.95% of the sample. The sample was PBMCs. These receptors originate from a girl aged 2 to 10 in good health and CMV-seropositive.

Turning to this clone: Additional DNA sequences in this sample encode the identical CDR3. This chain joins TRBV30 and TRBJ2-7; no firm D call. V was cut by 0 bases and J by 2 bases, with 8 bases left in between. There are 13 residues in the CDR3. CDR1 GTSNPN and CDR2 SVGIG come from the germline V gene (reference sequence). The CDR3 DNA follows: TGTGCCTGGAGTGTAGGCGGTGCCTACGAGCAGTACTTC. It yields the protein CAWSVGGAYEQYF.

The chain carries TRBV27 and TRBJ2-3; D may be TRBD2 (6 bases). Trimming stripped 3 bases from V and 6 bases from J, with 13 bases between. The CDR3 consists of 14 residues. CDR1 is MNHEY and CDR2 is SMNVEV in the germline V gene (reference sequence). CDR3 sequence reads: CASSFGGEADTQYF. The CDR3 DNA is TGTGCCAGCAGTTTCGGCGGGGAGGCGGATACGCAGTATTTT.

The chain combines TRBV21-1 with TRBJ2-7; the tabulated D call, TRBD2, remains unverified against the DNA. TRBV21-1 corresponds to a pseudogene. The CDR3 consists of 16 residues. The CDR3: CASNRGAWGCAYEQYF. The CDR3 nucleotides read TGTGCCAGCAACCGGGGGGCGTGGGGGTGTGCCTACGAGCAGTACTTC.

This clone was picked up one time. The chain is built from TRBV19 and TRBJ1-3; tentatively, D is TRBD1 (6 bases). V was pared by 8 bases and J by 0 bases, with 14 bases between. This CDR3 contains 15 residues. From germline, CDR1 is LNHDA and CDR2 SQIVND (reference sequence). CDR3 nucleotide sequence: TGTGCCAGTCTTCCAACAGGGTACTCTGGAAACACCATATATTTT. Protein sequence: CASLPTGYSGNTIYF.

The CDR3 spells CASSMTGGYNEQFF. CDR3 in DNA: TGTGCCAGTAGTATGACAGGGGGGTACAATGAGCAGTTCTTC. The chain is built from TRBV19 and TRBJ2-1; 9 bases are shared with TRBD1. Unmatched junction bases numbered 1, after V lost 3 bases and J lost 4 bases. The CDR3 has 14 amino acids. Germline CDR1 is LNHDA and CDR2 is SQIVND (reference sequence).

In this sample, this clone turned up once. This sequence joins TRBV7-9 and TRBJ1-4, with D maybe TRBD1 (5 bases). CDR1 and CDR2 (germline): SEHNR, FQNEAQ (reference sequence). The CDR3 length is 14 residues. The V end lost 8 bases, the J end lost 6 bases, and 16 bases lay between the germline ends. The CDR3 protein is CASHPGRGDEKLFF. The DNA of the CDR3 is TGTGCCAGCCATCCGGGGAGGGGCGATGAAAAACTGTTTTTT.

The sample holds a few counts of this clone. The chain recombines TRBV5-5 with TRBJ1-2; 7 bases fit TRBD1. This CDR3 spans 14 amino acids. CDR1 and CDR2 from the germline V gene are SGHKS and YYEKEE (reference sequence). J lost 4 bases, V lost 5 bases, and 8 bases had no gene match. The CDR3 region has the DNA TGTGCCAGCAGTCCAGACAGGGTGGTCTATGGCTACACCTTC. As protein: CASSPDRVVYGYTF. Full variable domain (remainder filled in from reference TRBV5-5 and TRBJ1-2): DAGVTQSPTHLIKTRGQQVTLRCSPISGHKSVSWYQQVLGQGPQFIFQYYEKEERGRGNFPDRFSARQFPNYSSELNVNALLLGDSALYLCASSPDRVVYGYTFGSGTRLTVV.

This chain links TRBV13 with TRBJ2-5; weak D call: TRBD2 (5 bases). Trimming stripped 2 bases from V and 9 bases from J, with 16 bases between. Germline V lookup: CDR1 PRHDT, CDR2 FYEKMQ (reference sequence). This CDR3 spans 14 amino acids. The CDR3 region has the DNA TGTGCCAGCAGCTTAAGGAGCAGAACGGAGGCCCAGTACTTC. Amino acid sequence: CASSLRSRTEAQYF.

This clone has just one count. The chain recombines TRBV9 with TRBJ2-7; perhaps TRBD2 as D (6 bases). V was trimmed by 3 bases and J by 7 bases, leaving 17 bases between them. The CDR3 loop spans 14 amino acids. Germline V gene data show CDR1 as SGDLS and CDR2 as YYNGEE. The CDR3 DNA reads TGTGCCAGCAGCGGGCGGGACCGACCTAGGGAGCAGTACTTC. This translates into CASSGRDRPREQYF.

This chain links TRBV19 with TRBJ2-7, with 8 positions matching TRBD1. The length of the CDR3 is 16 residues. V lost 4 bases, J lost 1 base, and 9 bases stayed unmatched. CDR1 and CDR2 from the germline V gene are LNHDA and SQIVND (reference sequence). CDR3 loop: CASSTGTGLDSYEQYF. In DNA, the CDR3 is TGTGCCAGTAGTACCGGGACAGGATTAGATTCCTACGAGCAGTACTTC. The full variable domain, with the rest looked up from reference TRBV19 and TRBJ2-7, is DGGITQSPKYLFRKEGQNVTLSCEQNLNHDAMYWYRQDPGQGLRLIYYSQIVNDFQKGDIAEGYSVSREKKESFPLTVTSAQKNPTAFYLCASSTGTGLDSYEQYFGPGTRLTVT.

This clone was seen just once. The CDR3 loop reads CASSLTGYTPGNEKLFF. CDR3 nucleotide sequence: TGCGCCAGCAGCTTGACCGGCTACACCCCCGGGAATGAAAAACTGTTTTTT. The chain employs TRBV5-1 and TRBJ1-4; D unresolved. This CDR3 has 17 amino acids. V shed 1 base and J shed 5 bases, with 18 bases lying between them. Germline CDR1 and CDR2: SGHRS and YFSETQ.

The rearrangement uses TRBV19 and TRBJ2-2; perhaps TRBD1 as D (5 bases). Trimming left V 1 base short and J 7 bases short, with 13 bases between. The CDR3 loop spans 15 amino acids. CDR1 and CDR2 (germline): LNHDA, SQIVND (reference sequence). In nucleotides, the CDR3 is TGTGCCAGTAGTATAGGGGGCAGGCTAATCGGGGAGCTGTTTTTT. This gives the protein CASSIGGRLIGELFF. Based on the CDR3 plus reference TRBV19 and TRBJ2-2, the full variable domain is DGGITQSPKYLFRKEGQNVTLSCEQNLNHDAMYWYRQDPGQGLRLIYYSQIVNDFQKGDIAEGYSVSREKKESFPLTVTSAQKNPTAFYLCASSIGGRLIGELFFGEGSRLTVL.

J is TRBJ1-5 and V is TRBV2; tentatively, D is TRBD1 (5 bases). Germline V gene lookup returns CDR1 SNHLY and CDR2 FYNNEI. Trimming took 1 base from V and 3 from J, leaving 10 bases between them. The CDR3 totals 15 residues. CDR3 in amino acids: CASSEGTKNNQPQHF. As DNA, the CDR3 is TGTGCCAGCAGTGAAGGGACAAAGAACAATCAGCCCCAGCATTTT.

The chain has TRBV7-3 and TRBJ1-1, with D perhaps matching TRBD1 (6 bases). This CDR3 has 14 amino acids. Per the germline V gene, CDR1 is SGHTA and CDR2 is FQGTGA. V lost 5 bases and J 4 bases, leaving 14 bases between the germline ends. DNA for the CDR3: TGTGCCAGCAGCGCTCAGGGGTTCGGCACTGAAGCTTTCTTT. Translating gives CASSAQGFGTEAFF.

V and J are TRBV11-3 and TRBJ2-7; 12 bases match TRBD2. Germline-derived CDR1 and CDR2 are SGHNT and YENEEA. The trim removed 3 bases at V and 1 base at J, leaving 4 bases unmatched. CDR3 length: 16 amino acids. CDR3 DNA sequence: TGTGCCAGCAGCTTGGCTAGCGGGAGGGCATCCTACGAGCAGTACTTC. Translation gives CASSLASGRASYEQYF.

This rearrangement joins TRBV2 to TRBJ1-5; perhaps TRBD1 as D (5 bases). Trimming removed 5 bases at V and 6 bases at J, with 14 bases between. Germline V gene sequence: CDR1 SNHLY, CDR2 FYNNEI. The CDR3 is 14 residues long. The CDR3: CASSSYGGAQPQHF. As DNA, the CDR3 is TGTGCCAGCAGTTCATACGGGGGAGCTCAGCCCCAGCATTTT.

This chain's CDR3 is CASSLNYRGTYTF. The CDR3 region has the DNA TGTGCCAGCAGTTTGAACTACAGGGGAACTTACACCTTC. This chain connects TRBV28 to TRBJ1-2; 7 bases fit TRBD1. The germline V gene encodes CDR1 MDHEN and CDR2 SYDVKM. The V and J ends lost 3 bases and 11 bases, in that order; junction bases with no gene match: 9. The CDR3 runs to 13 residues.

The chain couples TRBV28 to TRBJ1-1; D may be TRBD1 (5 bases). V was shortened by 7 bases and J by 1 base, with 16 bases between the two germline ends. Germline V gene lookup returns CDR1 MDHEN and CDR2 SYDVKM. The CDR3 length is 15 residues. Here the CDR3 reads CASTVGGDGNTEAFF. DNA of the CDR3: TGTGCCAGCACTGTCGGCGGGGACGGGAACACTGAAGCTTTCTTT.